The clone carrying this T cell receptor (beta chain) came up a few times. No antigen is known for it. The data originate from a study of T cell responses to AZD1222 COVID-19 vaccine. Study background: Investigators merged groups given second doses at roughly 4 or roughly 12 weeks. Study results and caveats: Only a handful of AZD1222 recipients tested seropositive at baseline. Donors in the cohort were predominantly white British and more often female, and clonal diversity was possibly underestimated. Spike-wide vaccine-associated CD4 TCRs dominated at 160-218 and 743-854.

The table came from immunoSEQ multiplex PCR; TCRdb's copy has only in-frame clones and leaves some out. The table has 96,000 or so clones, roughly 87% seen once. Trimming removed 4 bases from V and 5 bases from J, with 18 bases in between. The length of the CDR3 is 15 residues. Germline CDR1 and CDR2: SGHNT and YYREEE (reference sequence). The sequence was obtained from an adult in good health. The chain uses TRBV5-4 and TRBJ2-5, with a tentative D call TRBD2 (5 bases). The specimen was peripheral blood, collected on day 0 of AZD1222 vaccination. CDR3 residues: CASSRNADWRETQYF. The CDR3 nucleotides are TGTGCCAGCAGCCGAAATGCTGACTGGAGGGAGACCCAGTACTTC. The whole variable domain, filled in from reference TRBV5-4 and TRBJ2-5, reads ETGVTQSPTHLIKTRGQQVTLRCSSQSGHNTVSWYQQALGQGPQFIFQYYREEENGRGNFPPRFSGLQFPNYSSELNVNALELDDSALYLCASSRNADWRETQYFGPGTRLLVL.